These 12 T cell receptor beta chains were sequenced from one sample in a study of cytomegalovirus exposure and HLA in healthy donors. Vbeta (60) and Jbeta (13) primers were used in the PCR. Sequencing was performed with immunoSEQ multiplex PCR; in TCRdb, only in-frame clones are kept and a portion is missing. Among 100,000 to 150,000 clones listed, around 83% were seen once. Sequenced input: PBMCs. The receptor source for this set is a man in his fifties in good health and CMV-seronegative.

V gene TRBV12-5 combines with J gene TRBJ2-1, with TRBD1 identical over 11 bases. Germline V gene data show CDR1 as LGHNT and CDR2 as FRNRAP. This CDR3 spans 15 amino acids. With 4 bases clipped from V and 6 bases from J, the junction kept 5 bases outside the gene matches. The CDR3 bases are TGTGCTAGTGGTTCCGGGACAGGGGGGCCCAATGAGCAGTTCTTC. It is translated as CASGSGTGGPNEQFF.

The chain uses TRBV9 and TRBJ1-5; weak D call: TRBD1 (6 bases). This CDR3 contains 16 residues. V was pared by 0 bases and J by 1 base, with 11 bases between. Germline assignment: CDR1 SGDLS and CDR2 YYNGEE. The DNA of the CDR3 is TGTGCCAGCAGCGTAGGGGAAGGGGGAAGCAATCAGCCCCAGCATTTT. This encodes CASSVGEGGSNQPQHF.

The chain combines TRBV7-9 with TRBJ1-1; D gene uncertain. CDR3 length: 17 amino acids. The germline V and J ends were trimmed by 4 bases and 0 bases, with 18 bases remaining between them. Germline lookup yields CDR1 SEHNR and CDR2 FQNEAQ (reference sequence). CDR3 bases: TGTGCCAGCAGCTCCCGGGGTCCGGATCGCGTGAACACTGAAGCTTTCTTT. Its protein is CASSSRGPDRVNTEAFF.

V and J are TRBV6-1 and TRBJ1-2, with 7 positions matching TRBD1. The germline gives CDR1 MNHNS, CDR2 SASEGT. V gave up 6 bases and J gave up 5 bases; unmatched junction bases: 6. This CDR3 comprises 13 residues. The CDR3: CASRAGTAYGYTF. The CDR3 DNA is TGTGCCAGCAGAGCCGGGACAGCGTATGGCTACACCTTC.

The chain carries TRBV4-1 and TRBJ1-5, with 9 positions matching TRBD1. The CDR3 covers 16 residues. V lost 1 base and J lost 8; bases outside the gene matches: 9. Germline lookup yields CDR1 MGHRA and CDR2 YSYEKL. The CDR3 region has the DNA TGCGCCAGCAGCCAAGGAAAGGGACAGGGTAGGGAGCCCCAGCATTTT. Translation gives CASSQGKGQGREPQHF.

The chain is built from TRBV6-1 and TRBJ1-2; 7 bases match TRBD1. The CDR3 totals 14 residues. The germline CDR1 and CDR2 sequences are MNHNS and SASEGT. J lost 1 base, V lost 7 bases, and 6 bases had no gene match. CDR3 in DNA: TGTGCCAGCACTAAGGGACAGCTTAACTATGGCTACACCTTC. Its translation is CASTKGQLNYGYTF.

In this sample, this clone turned up once. The chain uses TRBV28 and TRBJ2-5; 11 bases are a match to TRBD2. Germline lookup yields CDR1 MDHEN and CDR2 SYDVKM. V shed 6 bases and J 4 bases; nucleotides not matched to a gene: 7. The CDR3 is 15 amino acids. The CDR3 DNA reads as TGTGCCAGCAGAACAACTAGCGGGAGAGGAGAGACCCAGTACTTC. Translation gives CASRTTSGRGETQYF.

V gene TRBV27 combines with J gene TRBJ1-5, with D hard to call. CDR3 length equals 13 residues. Germline loops: CDR1 MNHEY, CDR2 SMNVEV (reference sequence). Trimming took 2 bases from V and 4 from J, leaving 6 bases between them. DNA for the CDR3: TGTGCCAGCAGTTTAGGGCCGAATCAGCCCCAGCATTTT. Translation gives CASSLGPNQPQHF.

The chain combines TRBV15 with TRBJ2-1; 7 positions match TRBD2. CDR3 size: 17 residues. V was clipped by 3 bases and J by 2 bases; unmatched bases: 10. Germline V gene data show CDR1 as LNHNV and CDR2 as YYDKDF (reference sequence). CDR3 coding DNA: TGTGCCACCAGCAGCGCATTCCTAGCGGCCCCCTACAATGAGCAGTTCTTC. It is translated as CATSSAFLAAPYNEQFF.

This clone was recorded once. The V gene is TRBV6-7, the J gene TRBJ1-2, with D perhaps matching TRBD1 (6 bases). Being an ORF, TRBV6-7 has a function that is uncertain. V was shortened by 6 bases and J by 4 bases, with 21 bases between the two germline ends. The CDR3 totals 16 residues. The DNA of the CDR3 is TGTGCCAGCAGCTTGTCCCAGGACAGCCTTCTCTATGGCTACACCTTC. Translation gives CASSLSQDSLLYGYTF.

The chain is built from TRBV5-6 and TRBJ2-7; the D gene is possibly TRBD1 (7 bases). Germline CDR1 and CDR2: SGHDT and YYEEEE. This CDR3 is built from 13 residues. The V end lost 4 bases, the J end lost 4 bases, and 12 bases lay between the germline ends. This CDR3 reads CASSAGQPYEQYF. DNA of the CDR3: TGTGCCAGCAGCGCGGGACAGCCATACGAGCAGTACTTC.

The gene calls are TRBV19 and TRBJ2-2; D unresolved. Per the germline V gene, CDR1 is LNHDA and CDR2 is SQIVND (reference sequence). The CDR3 loop spans 13 amino acids. The V gene lost 3 bases and the J gene lost 7 bases, with 9 bases spanning the gap. CDR3 in amino acids: CASSISYIGELFF. CDR3 bases: TGTGCCAGTAGTATCAGTTATATCGGGGAGCTGTTTTTT.